The 4 T cell receptor beta chains listed next were all sequenced from one sample in a study of cytomegalovirus exposure and HLA in healthy donors. The repertoire was sequenced with immunoSEQ multiplex PCR; TCRdb's copy has only in-frame clones and lacks some. The sample lists more than 140,000 clones, roughly 89% occurring once. Sequences were obtained from PBMCs. The receptors come from a woman aged 18-30 years in good health and CMV-seropositive.

The CDR3 bases are TGTGCCAGCAGTTGGAGGGCTCAGTACGAGCAGTACTTC. It encodes CASSWRAQYEQYF. The V gene is TRBV11-2, the J gene TRBJ2-7; possibly TRBD2 for D (6 bases). Per the germline V gene, CDR1 is SGHAT and CDR2 is FQNNGV. V gave up 6 bases and J gave up 4 bases, with 13 bases separating them. The CDR3 has 13 residues.

CDR3 DNA: TGCGCCACCCGCGGGAACTATGGCTACACCTTC. It encodes CATRGNYGYTF. This sequence joins TRBV23-1 and TRBJ1-2; D not resolved. TRBV23-1 is marked as an open reading frame, function uncertain. There are 11 residues in the CDR3. Trimming took 10 bases from V and 2 from J, leaving 8 bases between them.

V gene TRBV6-6 combines with J gene TRBJ2-3, with 10 bases lining up with TRBD2. The CDR3 spans 16 residues. The germline CDR1 and CDR2 sequences are MNHNY and SVGAGI (reference sequence). V lost 4 bases and J lost 0; bases outside the gene matches: 4. The CDR3 coding sequence is TGTGCCAGCAGTTCCCTAGCGGGGGCTAGCACAGATACGCAGTATTTT. Residues: CASSSLAGASTDTQYF.

This clone was counted a few times. The CDR3 DNA reads as TGTGCCTGGAGTATGGACAGCCAGCCCCAGCATTTT. It encodes CAWSMDSQPQHF. This sequence joins TRBV30 and TRBJ1-5; perhaps TRBD1 as D (6 bases). V was cut by 2 bases and J by 7 bases, with 9 bases left in between. Looked up from germline, CDR1 is GTSNPN and CDR2 is SVGIG (reference sequence). The CDR3 totals 12 residues. The entire variable domain, with the rest obtained from reference TRBV30 and TRBJ1-5, is as follows: SQTIHQWPATLVQPVGSPLSLECTVEGTSNPNLYWYRQAAGRGLQLLFYSVGIGQISSEVPQNLSASRPQDRQFILSSKKLLLSDSGFYLCAWSMDSQPQHFGDGTRLSIL.